The clone carrying this T cell receptor beta chain turned up a few times. The antigen remains unidentified. The data stem from a study of identical twins. The study, taken as a whole, reports: Weaker excess twin sharing was seen among beta out-of-frame sequences. Fewer insertions were carried by abundant cord blood beta clonotypes, but none was seen in memory repertoires.

TCRdb reprocessed the 5' RACE reads via MiXCR and lists one record per CDR3 protein. The sample has 700,000 or so distinct CDR3 sequences, around 8.3% seen once. Germline V gene data show CDR1 as SEHNR and CDR2 as FQNEAQ (reference sequence). Trimming left V 1 base short and J 1 base short, with 11 bases between. The CDR3 loop spans 15 amino acids. These data also formed part of another study, on yellow fever vaccine responses in identical twins.

Sequenced sample: PBMCs. V is TRBV7-9 and J is TRBJ2-7; D possibly corresponds to TRBD1 (6 bases). The sequence derives from a young woman in good health. The CDR3 region has the DNA TGTGCCAGCAGCTTAGAGGCAGGGGAATCCTACGAGCAGTACTTC. This translates into CASSLEAGESYEQYF.